A single count supports the clone carrying this T cell receptor (beta chain). What it binds is unknown. The sample belongs to a study of cytomegalovirus exposure and HLA in healthy donors. General observations from the study: A subsequent analysis found that TCR clusters from the first cohort also tended to co-occur in the 120 validation repertoires, with around 94% of cluster scores above 0.

Looked up from germline, CDR1 is SEHNR and CDR2 is FQNEAQ (reference sequence). Trimming cost V 5 bases and J 5 bases; bases outside gene matches: 3. The CDR3 consists of 13 residues. Repertoires were generated with immunoSEQ multiplex PCR, while TCRdb's copy carries only in-frame clones and drops some. The repertoire holds approximately 160,000 clones, with roughly 90% as singletons. The donors were part of the validation cohort, which consisted of about 120 subjects and was separate from the first cohort of roughly 620 subjects. The sequenced sample consisted of PBMCs. The clonotype comes from a man between 18 and 29 years old in good health and CMV-seropositive. This rearrangement joins TRBV7-9 to TRBJ1-5; TRBD1 matches at 7 bases. The CDR3 reads CASSAQGDQPQHF. The DNA of the CDR3 is TGTGCCAGCAGCGCCCAGGGGGATCAGCCCCAGCATTTT.